This TCR beta chain was observed in a study of cytomegalovirus exposure and HLA in healthy donors. General observations from the study: It was found in a later analysis that first-cohort TCR clusters tended to co-occur in the roughly 120 validation repertoires. The study recorded more than 150 TCR beta chains that were cytomegalovirus-associated.

Worth noting for this clone: Its antigen is still unknown.

Clones were sequenced by immunoSEQ multiplex PCR, and TCRdb holds only the in-frame ones, with some missing. Here the sample spans a few hundred thousand clones, around 85% being singletons. Germline assignment: CDR1 SGHTA and CDR2 FQGNSA. This CDR3 is 17 amino acids long. The ends lost 5 bases at V and 2 bases at J; junction bases unmatched: 15. The receptor was derived from a woman under 30 in good health and CMV-seronegative. J is TRBJ2-7 and V is TRBV7-2; TRBD1 matches 7 bases. Sample: PBMCs. The CDR3 DNA is TGTGCCAGCAGCGGATCCCCTCTCCGAGGGGGCGCCTACGAGCAGTACTTC. Residues: CASSGSPLRGGAYEQYF.